This entry lists 32 T cell receptor beta chains sequenced from one sample in a study of Graves' ophthalmopathy and Graves' hyperthyroidism. From RNA, the CDR3 regions of TCR beta chains were amplified and sequenced. The authors performed first-round RT-PCR with HTBI primers and then a second-round multiplex PCR. One entry per CDR3 protein, called by TCRdb with MiXCR from the multiplex PCR reads. The profile shows some 360,000 distinct CDR3 sequences, about 18% of them singletons. Material for sequencing was peripheral blood. The receptor set was obtained from an adult woman with stable Graves' hyperthyroidism.

This clonotype was picked up many times. J is TRBJ2-7 and V is TRBV28; either TRBD1 or TRBD2 may fit D (5 bases each). Germline V gives CDR1 MDHEN, CDR2 SYDVKM. The CDR3 runs to 17 residues. V lost 3 bases to trimming and J lost 2 bases, with 20 bases between them. CDR3 amino acids: CASSLITVGTSPYEQYF. CDR3 in DNA: TGTGCCAGCAGTTTGATTACCGTGGGGACGTCGCCCTACGAGCAGTACTTC.

This clonotype showed up many times. The chain joins TRBV6-2 or TRBV6-3 to TRBJ1-1, with D tentatively TRBD1 (5 bases). The CDR3 is 15 amino acids. The germline V gene encodes CDR1 MNHEY and CDR2 SVGEGT. V was cut by 2 bases and J by 3 bases, with 13 bases left in between. CDR3 coding DNA: TGTGCCAGCAGTTACGTTGCGGTAGGGGACACTGAAGCTTTCTTT. Its protein product is CASSYVAVGDTEAFF.

At least ten counts were recorded for this clonotype. V is TRBV28 and J is TRBJ2-7, with TRBD1 identical over 10 bases. Germline lookup yields CDR1 MDHEN and CDR2 SYDVKM. This CDR3 contains 15 residues. The ends lost 4 bases at V and 6 bases at J; junction bases unmatched: 9. CDR3 in amino acids: CASSYRDRGIREQYF. The CDR3 region has the DNA TGTGCCAGCAGTTACCGGGACAGGGGAATTCGCGAGCAGTACTTC.

The V and J genes are TRBV7-9 and TRBJ2-5, with D possibly called TRBD1 or TRBD2 (5 bases each). The CDR3 has 14 residues. The germline gives CDR1 SEHNR, CDR2 FQNEAQ (reference sequence). The V end lost 2 bases, the J end lost 2 bases, and 9 bases lay between the germline ends. The CDR3: CASSLRWGQETQYF. The DNA for the CDR3 is TGTGCCAGCAGCTTACGGTGGGGGCAAGAGACCCAGTACTTC.

This clonotype appeared a few times. The chain is built from TRBV3-1 and TRBJ2-2, with D tentatively TRBD1 or TRBD2 (7 bases each). Per the germline V gene, CDR1 is LGHDT and CDR2 is YNNKEL (reference sequence). V was trimmed by 6 bases and J by 6 bases, leaving 14 bases between them. This CDR3 contains 14 residues. The CDR3 DNA reads TGTGCCAGCAGGCGACAGGGAGGGCCCGGGGAGCTGTTTTTT. Translation gives CASRRQGGPGELFF.

The table lists this clonotype with many counts. V usage is TRBV2 and J usage is TRBJ2-7, with D possibly being TRBD1 or TRBD2 (5 bases each). V was clipped by 6 bases and J by 12 bases, with 21 bases between them. Looked up from germline, CDR1 is SNHLY and CDR2 is FYNNEI. There are 13 residues in the CDR3. The CDR3 is CASSPRGADRSYF. In DNA, the CDR3 is TGTGCCAGCAGCCCTAGAGGGGCCGATCGCTCGTACTTC.

This clonotype has more than one count but fewer than ten. The chain combines TRBV4-1 with TRBJ2-2; 12 bases are a match to TRBD2. The CDR3 is 17 amino acids. Germline values: CDR1 MGHRA, CDR2 YSYEKL. V shed 1 base and J 7 bases; nucleotides not matched to a gene: 7. The CDR3 protein is CASSQALAGGPVGELFF. The CDR3 DNA reads as TGCGCCAGCAGCCAAGCTCTAGCGGGAGGGCCAGTCGGGGAGCTGTTTTTT.

The chain links TRBV11-2 to TRBJ1-6, with D possibly matching TRBD1 (6 bases). The CDR3 length is 14 residues. Looked up from germline, CDR1 is SGHAT and CDR2 is FQNNGV. The V gene lost 2 bases and the J gene lost 7 bases, with 9 bases spanning the gap. This CDR3 is CASSLSGVNSPLHF. The CDR3 bases are TGTGCCAGCAGCTTATCAGGGGTAAATTCACCCCTCCACTTT.

At least ten counts were recorded for this clonotype. This chain connects TRBV27 to TRBJ1-6; D is unresolved. Germline lookup yields CDR1 MNHEY and CDR2 SMNVEV (reference sequence). CDR3 size: 14 residues. V gave up 5 bases and J gave up 5 bases, with 10 bases separating them. CDR3 coding DNA: TGTGCCAGCAGTCTATGGGTCCATAATTCACCCCTCCACTTT. Translated, it gives CASSLWVHNSPLHF.

This chain links TRBV19 with TRBJ2-5; 12 nucleotides align to TRBD2. Germline trimming cut 6 bases from V and 2 bases from J; bases unmatched to any gene: 4. Germline V lookup: CDR1 LNHDA, CDR2 SQIVND (reference sequence). This CDR3 is built from 15 residues. The CDR3 sequence: CASRRLAGDQETQYF. In nucleotides, the CDR3 is TGTGCCAGTAGAAGACTAGCGGGAGATCAAGAGACCCAGTACTTC.

This clonotype has at least ten counts. The chain uses TRBV20-1 and TRBJ2-7; 11 bases are shared with TRBD1. The CDR3 has 15 amino acids. The V segment lost 0 bases and the J segment 3 bases; nucleotides outside the gene matches: 4. CDR1 and CDR2 (germline): DFQATT, SNEGSKA (reference sequence). CDR3 amino acids: CSARDMGQGGYEQYF. The CDR3 DNA reads TGCAGTGCTAGAGATATGGGACAGGGGGGCTACGAGCAGTACTTC.

In regard to this clonotype: The junction differs from germline at one of its ends, possibly a read error. V gene TRBV12-3 or TRBV12-4 combines with J gene TRBJ1-2; maybe TRBD1 (6 bases). The CDR3 has 12 residues. For the CDR3, the DNA is TGTGCCAGCAGTAGCGGTCCAGGGGCCCTAATCTTC. This gives the protein CASSSGPGALIF.

This clonotype has a handful of counts. This sequence joins TRBV4-3 and TRBJ2-7, with TRBD2 identical over 8 bases. Germline trimming cut 4 bases from V and 7 bases from J; bases unmatched to any gene: 9. Germline CDR1 reads LGHNA; CDR2 reads YSLEER. The CDR3 loop spans 14 amino acids. DNA of the CDR3: TGCGCCAGCAGCCGAGCGGGAGTTAGAGGGGAGCAGTACTTC. This codes for CASSRAGVRGEQYF.

This clonotype has at least ten counts. This chain connects TRBV25-1 to TRBJ2-3; 15 nucleotides line up with TRBD2. Unmatched junction bases numbered 13, after V lost 2 bases and J lost 4 bases. The CDR3 sequence is 20 residues long. Germline assignment: CDR1 MGHDK and CDR2 SYGVNS. The CDR3 protein is CASSEPIPRTSGRAADTQYF. The CDR3 nucleotides read TGTGCCAGCAGTGAACCGATTCCCCGGACTAGCGGGAGGGCTGCAGATACGCAGTATTTT.

This clonotype was observed at least ten times. Sequence at one end of the junction differs from germline and may be a read error. V is TRBV5-1 and J is TRBJ1-2, with TRBD1 as a possible D gene (5 bases). Per the germline V gene, CDR1 is SGHRS and CDR2 is YFSETQ. There are 13 residues in the CDR3. In DNA, the CDR3 is TGCGCCAGCAGCTTGGCCATGGCAGGGTTTCCTCTCTTC. This translates into CASSLAMAGFPLF. Full variable domain (rest looked up from reference TRBV5-1 and TRBJ1-2): KAGVTQTPRYLIKTRGQQVTLSCSPISGHRSVSWYQQTPGQGLQFLFEYFSETQRNKGNFPGRFSGRQFSNSRSEMNVSTLELGDSALYLCASSLAMAGFPLFGSGTRLTVV.

The chain couples TRBV7-3 to TRBJ2-2; TRBD2 aligns across 8 bases. J gave up 0 bases and V 6 bases, and 12 bases lay outside the gene matches. The CDR3 covers 18 residues. Germline loops: CDR1 SGHTA, CDR2 FQGTGA. For the CDR3, the DNA is TGTGCCAGCAGTCCTCGCGGGGGGTCCCCTGCGAACACCGGGGAGCTGTTTTTT. As protein: CASSPRGGSPANTGELFF.

The chain links TRBV7-2 to TRBJ2-7; the match to TRBD1 covers 7 bases. CDR3 length: 14 amino acids. V was pared by 1 base and J by 5 bases, with 5 bases of the junction left unmatched. Germline assignment: CDR1 SGHTA and CDR2 FQGNSA. CDR3 sequence: CASSLVPGGHEQYF. DNA of the CDR3: TGTGCCAGCAGCTTAGTTCCAGGGGGTCACGAGCAGTACTTC.

In this sample, this clonotype turned up many times. The chain joins TRBV12-3 or TRBV12-4 to TRBJ2-5; 13 nucleotides line up with TRBD2. J gave up 5 bases and V 7 bases, and 10 bases lay outside the gene matches. This CDR3 is built from 16 residues. CDR3 region: CASTIGLAGAAETQYF. The CDR3 nucleotides are TGTGCCAGCACTATAGGACTAGCGGGAGCGGCGGAGACCCAGTACTTC.

There are many counts of this clonotype. This chain uses TRBV12-3 or TRBV12-4 with TRBJ2-2; D might be TRBD1 (6 bases). CDR3 length: 15 residues. V was trimmed by 7 bases and J by 1 base, leaving 13 bases between them. CDR3 loop: CASTPGHKNTGELFF. The CDR3 coding sequence is TGTGCCAGCACCCCGGGACATAAGAACACCGGGGAGCTGTTTTTT.

This clonotype has ten or more counts. V is TRBV6-6 and J is TRBJ1-1; 9 bases fit TRBD1. The V gene end was trimmed by 5 bases and the J gene end by 1 base; junction bases not matched to a gene: 17. CDR1 and CDR2 (germline): MNHNY, SVGAGI (reference sequence). The CDR3 is 19 residues long. CDR3 sequence (DNA): TGTGCCAGCAGTCTAACTCCGTCCGGGACAGGGTGGGGGAACACTGAAGCTTTCTTT. Translating it yields CASSLTPSGTGWGNTEAFF.

This clonotype was seen at least ten times. A junction boundary mismatches the germline segment, possibly from a read error. The gene calls are TRBV12-5 and TRBJ2-5, with a tentative D call TRBD2 (5 bases). CDR1 and CDR2 (germline): LGHNT, FRNRAP. There are 14 residues in the CDR3. The CDR3 DNA is TGTGCTAGTGCTTTGCAAGGACTGCAAGAGACCCAGTACTTC. Encoded protein: CASALQGLQETQYF.

Details on this clonotype: This CDR3 fails to terminate in the conserved phenylalanine or tryptophan, so it likely reflects a read error. The J gene is TRBJ2-7, the V gene TRBV7-9; D gene unclear. The germline gives CDR1 SEHNR, CDR2 FQNEAQ (reference sequence). This CDR3 has 14 residues. The V gene lost 3 bases and the J gene lost 2 bases, with 11 bases spanning the gap. The CDR3 region is CASSFAGGAYEQYY. CDR3 coding DNA: TGTGCCAGCAGCTTCGCAGGCGGAGCCTACGAGCAGTACTAC.

In this sample, this clonotype turned up many times. V gene TRBV7-2 combines with J gene TRBJ2-7, with 7 bases that match TRBD1. This CDR3 contains 15 residues. The germline gives CDR1 SGHTA, CDR2 FQGNSA. The junction had 6 bases not matched to a gene; V was cut back by 2 bases and J by 2 bases. The CDR3 region is CASSLRTGPTYEQYF. CDR3 nucleotides: TGTGCCAGCAGCTTAAGGACAGGTCCGACCTACGAGCAGTACTTC.

The V call is TRBV18, the J call TRBJ1-5; 7 bases align to TRBD1. With 1 base clipped from V and 5 bases from J, the junction kept 5 bases outside the gene matches. The CDR3 runs to 15 residues. Per germline, CDR1 KGHSH and CDR2 LQKENI. In DNA form, the CDR3 reads TGTGCCAGCTCACCACTTATAGGGGGCCATCAGCCCCAGCATTTT. Protein product: CASSPLIGGHQPQHF.

This clonotype has a count of ten or more. The CDR3 coding sequence is TGTGCCAGCAGTGAATATGGCACTCACTACGAGCAGTACTTC. Its translation: CASSEYGTHYEQYF. The genes are TRBV25-1 and TRBJ2-7; D uncertain. The CDR3 has 14 residues. V gave up 0 bases and J gave up 3 bases, with 9 bases separating them. The germline V gene encodes CDR1 MGHDK and CDR2 SYGVNS.

As regards this clonotype: At one of its ends the junction is not consistent with the germline gene, which may arise from a read error. The chain couples TRBV6-5 to TRBJ1-6; D is possibly TRBD1 (5 bases). Germline V lookup: CDR1 MNHEY, CDR2 SVGAGI. This CDR3 comprises 15 residues. CDR3: CARSYSGTDNSPLHF. The CDR3 coding sequence is TGTGCCCGCAGTTACTCGGGGACGGATAATTCACCCCTCCACTTT.

This clonotype was detected ten times or more. This chain uses TRBV6-5 with TRBJ2-5; D is unresolved. The V gene's germline CDR1 is MNHEY and CDR2 SVGAGI. Trimming removed 0 bases from V and 5 bases from J, with 19 bases in between. This CDR3 comprises 17 residues. The CDR3 DNA follows: TGTGCCAGCAGTTACTCGACCCCGTTAGCAGTTTCGGAGACCCAGTACTTC. Its translation: CASSYSTPLAVSETQYF.

This clonotype came up many times. The genes are TRBV15 and TRBJ2-7; perhaps TRBD1 as D (6 bases). V dropped 3 bases and J dropped 0 bases, with 6 bases sitting between them. Germline-derived CDR1 and CDR2 are LNHNV and YYDKDF (reference sequence). The CDR3 consists of 13 residues. This CDR3 is CATSRDSSYEQYF. The CDR3 coding sequence is TGTGCCACCAGCAGGGACAGCTCCTACGAGCAGTACTTC. Filled out from reference TRBV15 and TRBJ2-7, the complete variable domain reads DAMVIQNPRYQVTQFGKPVTLSCSQTLNHNVMYWYQQKSSQAPKLLFHYYDKDFNNEADTPDNFQSRRPNTSFCFLDIRSPGLGDTAMYLCATSRDSSYEQYFGPGTRLTVT.

J is TRBJ1-1 and V is TRBV6-1; no reliable D call. V lost 7 bases and J lost 4, with 10 bases in between. The CDR3 runs 12 residues. CDR1 and CDR2 from the germline V gene are MNHNS and SASEGT. DNA of the CDR3: TGTGCCAGCACCCACCATATCACTGAAGCTTTCTTT. Translation: CASTHHITEAFF.

This clonotype has a count of ten or more. The rearrangement joins TRBV7-9 to TRBJ2-2; D is ambiguous. V was clipped by 3 bases and J by 7 bases, with 18 bases between them. The CDR3 length is 16 residues. Germline CDR1 reads SEHNR; CDR2 reads FQNEAQ (reference sequence). The CDR3 is CASSFLEGVLGGELFF. CDR3 bases: TGTGCCAGCAGCTTTCTCGAAGGTGTTCTTGGCGGGGAGCTGTTTTTT.

This rearrangement joins TRBV20-1 to TRBJ2-7, with TRBD1 matching 11 bases. The CDR3 spans 13 residues. The germline gives CDR1 DFQATT, CDR2 SNEGSKA (reference sequence). V gave up 6 bases and J gave up 5 bases; unmatched junction bases: 6. This chain's CDR3 is CSADRDRGDEQYF. The CDR3 nucleotides are TGCAGTGCGGACCGGGACAGGGGGGACGAGCAGTACTTC.

This clonotype was observed many times. The chain recombines TRBV6-5 with TRBJ2-7; D might be TRBD1 (6 bases). The V end lost 0 bases, the J end lost 0 bases, and 12 bases lay between the germline ends. CDR3 length: 16 residues. CDR1 and CDR2 (germline): MNHEY, SVGAGI. The CDR3 region has the DNA TGTGCCAGCAGTTACTCCGGACAGTGGCTCTCCTACGAGCAGTACTTC. Translating gives CASSYSGQWLSYEQYF.